Presented here are 22 T cell receptor beta chains from one specimen sequenced in a study of cytomegalovirus exposure and HLA in healthy donors. This PCR relied on a set of 60 Vbeta primers and 13 Jbeta primers. Produced via immunoSEQ multiplex PCR; TCRdb's table is partial and in-frame only. The sample shows some 150,000 clones, about 72% of them seen only once. Input material: PBMCs. Every receptor here comes from a human donor in good health.

This chain uses TRBV12-5 with TRBJ1-1, with 8 bases matching TRBD1. The germline V gene encodes CDR1 LGHNT and CDR2 FRNRAP. The V segment lost 5 bases and the J segment 2 bases; nucleotides outside the gene matches: 4. This CDR3 is 14 amino acids long. Here the CDR3 reads CASGVTGANTEAFF. The CDR3 DNA follows: TGTGCTAGTGGTGTGACAGGGGCAAACACTGAAGCTTTCTTT.

The chain combines TRBV7-9 with TRBJ2-2, with 9 nucleotides matching TRBD1. The CDR3 is 17 amino acids. In germline, CDR1 is SEHNR, CDR2 FQNEAQ (reference sequence). J lost 4 bases, V lost 5 bases, and 11 bases had no gene match. CDR3 DNA: TGTGCCAGCAGCGACGAGCCACAGGGGGCTCGCACCGGGGAGCTGTTTTTT. Its translation is CASSDEPQGARTGELFF.

This clone was picked up many times. The chain joins TRBV15 to TRBJ2-7; D is possibly TRBD2 (6 bases). Germline-derived CDR1 and CDR2 are LNHNV and YYDKDF (reference sequence). The CDR3 has 15 amino acids. Deletions cut 0 bases from V and 5 bases from J, with 14 bases between. DNA for the CDR3: TGTGCCACCAGCAGAGATCGGGCGGAGGGAAACGAGCAGTACTTC. Translation: CATSRDRAEGNEQYF.

The CDR3 DNA follows: TGTGCCAGCTCACCGTCGACTAGCTCCTATAATTCACCCCTCCACTTT. Translated, it gives CASSPSTSSYNSPLHF. The J gene is TRBJ1-6, the V gene TRBV18; D remains unclear. Germline V gene data show CDR1 as KGHSH and CDR2 as LQKENI. Trimming took 3 bases from V and 0 from J, leaving 9 bases between them. CDR3 length: 16 amino acids.

This clone turned up a few times. This chain links TRBV5-8 with TRBJ1-1; D unclear. The ends were cut back, 0 bases at V and 7 bases at J, with 7 bases in the middle. CDR3 length: 12 amino acids. The germline gives CDR1 SGHTS, CDR2 YDEGEE. DNA for the CDR3: TGTGCCAGCAGCTTGGTGGCAGGTGAAGCTTTCTTT. Encoded protein: CASSLVAGEAFF.

This clone was observed at least ten times. The identical CDR3 is also encoded by other nucleotide sequences in the sample. This chain joins TRBV6-4 and TRBJ1-1; D gene uncertain. With 4 bases removed from V and 1 base from J, the gap between germline ends came to 10 bases. Germline V CDR1 and CDR2: MRHNA, SNTAGT. The CDR3 is 14 residues long. The CDR3 sequence: CASSASPGNTEAFF. As DNA, the CDR3 is TGTGCCAGCAGTGCCTCCCCAGGGAACACTGAAGCTTTCTTT.

The chain is built from TRBV18 and TRBJ1-1; D is possibly TRBD1 (5 bases). The CDR3 totals 16 residues. V was cut by 3 bases and J by 2 bases, with 16 bases left in between. CDR1 KGHSH and CDR2 LQKENI come from the germline V gene. In DNA form, the CDR3 reads TGTGCCAGCTCACCTCCCCTGGGGGAGGGAAACACTGAAGCTTTCTTT. Translation gives CASSPPLGEGNTEAFF.

The chain joins TRBV7-6 to TRBJ1-1; 10 bases align to TRBD1. The junction had 8 bases not matched to a gene; V was cut back by 5 bases and J by 5 bases. CDR1 and CDR2 from the germline V gene are SGHVS and FNYEAQ. The length of the CDR3 is 15 residues. CDR3 protein: CASSVDRGQGTEAFF. The CDR3 DNA follows: TGTGCCAGCAGCGTCGACAGGGGGCAAGGAACTGAAGCTTTCTTT.

This clone was found once. The J gene is TRBJ2-7, the V gene TRBV10-1; a weak D match, TRBD2 (7 bases). The V gene lost 6 bases and the J gene lost 5 bases, with 17 bases spanning the gap. The germline CDR1 and CDR2 sequences are WNHNN and SYGVQD (reference sequence). This CDR3 is 14 amino acids long. The CDR3 spells CASSKRGGPNEQYF. CDR3 DNA sequence: TGCGCCAGCAGCAAGAGGGGGGGCCCAAACGAGCAGTACTTC.

This clone has only one observation. This rearrangement joins TRBV11-2 to TRBJ1-1; 8 bases line up with TRBD1. CDR3 length: 13 amino acids. Germline CDR1 reads SGHAT; CDR2 reads FQNNGV. The V segment lost 5 bases and the J segment 8 bases; nucleotides outside the gene matches: 7. The CDR3 DNA follows: TGTGCCAGCAGCCGCATCCAGGGGGCCGAAGCTTTCTTT. Protein: CASSRIQGAEAFF. Looking up the rest from reference TRBV11-2 and TRBJ1-1 gives the full variable domain: EAGVAQSPRYKIIEKRQSVAFWCNPISGHATLYWYQQILGQGPKLLIQFQNNGVVDDSQLPKDRFSAERLKGVDSTLKIQPAKLEDSAVYLCASSRIQGAEAFFGQGTRLTVV.

The CDR3 DNA sequence: TGTGCCAGCAGCTTGACAGGGGGAACCTCCTACGAGCAGTACTTC. Translation gives CASSLTGGTSYEQYF. The V call is TRBV7-3, the J call TRBJ2-7, with TRBD1 identical over 9 bases. The CDR3 sequence is 15 residues long. Looked up from germline, CDR1 is SGHTA and CDR2 is FQGTGA. Trimming took 3 bases from V and 0 from J; bases not matched to a gene: 3.

The gene calls are TRBV7-6 and TRBJ2-7, with TRBD1 matching 7 bases. The V and J ends lost 0 bases and 2 bases, in that order; junction bases with no gene match: 4. The CDR3 contains 15 residues. CDR1 is SGHVS and CDR2 is FNYEAQ in the germline V gene. The CDR3 nucleotides read TGTGCCAGCAGCTTAGCAGCAGGGGGACCCTACGAGCAGTACTTC. Translated, it gives CASSLAAGGPYEQYF.

V gene TRBV19 combines with J gene TRBJ2-1, with TRBD1 matching over 7 bases. The V gene end was trimmed by 4 bases and the J gene end by 4 bases; junction bases not matched to a gene: 1. CDR3 size: 13 residues. Germline CDR1 LNHDA, CDR2 SQIVND (reference sequence). Written as DNA, the CDR3 is TGTGCCAGTAGTAAGACAGGGTACAATGAGCAGTTCTTC. Translating gives CASSKTGYNEQFF.

V is TRBV25-1 and J is TRBJ2-2, with a tentative D call TRBD1 (5 bases). Germline CDR1 MGHDK, CDR2 SYGVNS. CDR3 length: 15 amino acids. V was cut by 3 bases and J by 1 base, with 9 bases left in between. CDR3 coding DNA: TGTGCCAGCAGTGACGGGCAGGGGAACACCGGGGAGCTGTTTTTT. It encodes CASSDGQGNTGELFF.

The CDR3 here is CASRRQGASTDTQYF. The CDR3 bases are TGTGCCAGCAGACGACAGGGGGCAAGCACAGATACGCAGTATTTT. The gene calls are TRBV6-4 and TRBJ2-3; 10 nucleotides agree with TRBD1. This CDR3 has 15 residues. V dropped 6 bases and J dropped 0; count of bases not matched to a gene: 3. CDR1 is MRHNA and CDR2 is SNTAGT in the germline V gene.

This clone has only one observation. Its ends do not fully match the called genes, so a read error is possible. The genes are TRBV7-7 and TRBJ1-1; 9 bases align to TRBD1. Looked up from germline, CDR1 is SSHAT and CDR2 is FNYEAQ (reference sequence). This CDR3 comprises 13 residues. The CDR3 loop reads CASSRTGDTEAFF. As DNA, the CDR3 is TGTGCTAGCAGCCGGACAGGGGACACTGAAGCTTTCTTT.

V gene TRBV4-2 combines with J gene TRBJ2-1, with 9 bases that match TRBD2. V shed 5 bases, J shed 0 bases, and the junction held 5 bases outside the gene matches. The CDR3 length is 16 residues. CDR1 is LGHNA, CDR2 YNFKEQ, per germline. The CDR3 loop is CASSTVAGASYNEQFF. Written as DNA, the CDR3 is TGTGCCAGCAGCACCGTAGCGGGGGCCTCCTACAATGAGCAGTTCTTC.

J is TRBJ1-1 and V is TRBV5-1; 7 nucleotides align to TRBD1. In germline, CDR1 is SGHRS, CDR2 YFSETQ. Trimming took 4 bases from V and 1 from J; bases not matched to a gene: 7. This CDR3 comprises 15 residues. Here the CDR3 reads CASSPSGQPNTEAFF. CDR3 DNA: TGCGCCAGCAGCCCATCGGGACAGCCGAACACTGAAGCTTTCTTT.

This rearrangement joins TRBV4-3 to TRBJ1-6; D is unclear. V lost 4 bases, J lost 9 bases, and 13 bases lay in between. The CDR3 covers 14 residues. The germline V gene encodes CDR1 LGHNA and CDR2 YSLEER. The CDR3 coding sequence is TGCGCCAGCAGCCTGTCACGGGAGGGTTCACCCCTCCACTTT. The encoded protein is CASSLSREGSPLHF.

The genes are TRBV10-3 and TRBJ2-1; perhaps TRBD2 as D (7 bases). The germline CDR1 and CDR2 sequences are ENHRY and SYGVKD. Trimming stripped 6 bases from V and 5 bases from J, with 11 bases between. The CDR3 is 13 residues long. CDR3 nucleotides: TGTGCCATCAGCCGAGGGGGGGACAATGAGCAGTTCTTC. This gives the protein CAISRGGDNEQFF.

This rearrangement joins TRBV13 to TRBJ2-3; 14 bases are shared with TRBD2. V lost 5 bases to trimming and J lost 11 bases; unmatched junction nucleotides: 6. The CDR3 is made up of 14 amino acids. Germline V gene lookup returns CDR1 PRHDT and CDR2 FYEKMQ (reference sequence). CDR3 in DNA: TGTGCCAGCAGCCCGAGACTAGCGGGGGGGCTGCAGTATTTT. It yields the protein CASSPRLAGGLQYF.

A few counts support this clone. The chain links TRBV2 to TRBJ1-1, with 8 positions matching TRBD1. V gave up 2 bases and J gave up 1 base; unmatched junction bases: 0. CDR3 length equals 14 residues. Germline CDR1 SNHLY, CDR2 FYNNEI. The DNA for the CDR3 is TGTGCCAGCAGTGAAACAGGGGGGAACACTGAAGCTTTCTTT. This codes for CASSETGGNTEAFF.